This entry is about one T cell receptor (beta chain). This entry is derived from a study of shared clonotypes between healthy human individuals. Study details: Sampling drew on donors who were a couple of women and a few men aged 18 to 49.

Genomic DNA of every subset was divided equally among multiple immunoSEQ plates. Here immunoSEQ multiplex PCR was the method, and the copy in TCRdb shows in-frame clones only, minus some. The sample yields some 500,000 clones, approximately 94% seen once. The CDR3 contains 15 residues. Trimming removed 5 bases at V and 7 bases at J, with 18 bases between. Per germline, CDR1 SGHAT and CDR2 FQNNGV. The sequenced sample was naive CD4+ T cells sorted from blood. Subset described: CD45RA+ positively selected. The receptor comes from a woman aged 25 to 39 in good health. The chain links TRBV11-2 to TRBJ2-1; D unclear. The CDR3: CASSGLTASGNEQFF. CDR3 in DNA: TGTGCCAGCAGCGGGTTGACTGCGAGTGGGAATGAGCAGTTCTTC.